Detailed here is one TCR beta chain. Its antigen remains unknown. The PCR used 60 Vbeta and 13 Jbeta primers. TCRdb's table, derived via immunoSEQ multiplex PCR, lists solely in-frame clones and lacks some. The sample comprises 200,000 to 250,000 clones, around 85% of which are singletons, and roughly 0.22% rests with the top ten. This entry comes from a study of cytomegalovirus exposure and HLA in healthy donors. Findings of the study overall: A later examination showed that TCR association rates differed by HLA locus, with DRB1 most and HLA-C fewest. Earlier analysis found most TCR beta V segments productive about 87% or about 30% of the time.

Likely unrecorded immune exposures existed in these nominally healthy donors. The CDR3 spans 17 residues. Trimming took 1 base from V and 3 from J, leaving 19 bases between them. This receptor was obtained from a girl aged 2-9 years in good health and CMV-seronegative. The sequenced material came from PBMCs. The gene calls are TRBV5-3 and TRBJ1-2, with a tentative D call TRBD1 (6 bases). TRBV5-3 is an ORF, with its function uncertain. Here the CDR3 reads CARSLFHWTADDYGYTF. The CDR3, as DNA: TGTGCCAGAAGCTTGTTCCATTGGACAGCAGATGACTATGGCTACACCTTC.